This is a list of T cell receptor beta chains from one sample in a study of response to subunit inactivated influenza vaccine. From the RT-PCR reads, TCRdb called clonotypes with MiXCR, one entry per CDR3 protein. This table has about 520,000 distinct CDR3 sequences, more than 7% appearing once. The sample here was PBMCs from blood, taken around 25 months after vaccination. These receptors were obtained from a man aged 50 to 69 who received an inactivated influenza vaccine. The CDR3 runs from the conserved cysteine through the conserved F or W. Fields, in order: V gene, clone size, D gene, J gene, CDR3 DNA, CDR3 protein. The D gene is left open where the match is weak. Some rows mark clone size as missing; the rest say once, few, many or name a class of expanded clone.

TRBV5-1	many	TRBD2	TRBJ2-3	TGCGCCAGCAGCCTGACTAGCGGGGAAGATACGCAGTATTTT	CASSLTSGEDTQYF
TRBV3-1	.	TRBD2	TRBJ2-3	TGTGCCAGCAGCCATTACCGCGGGGGGCCGACCGCAGATACGCAGTATTTT	CASSHYRGGPTADTQYF
TRBV20-1	few	TRBD1	TRBJ2-5	TGCAGTGCTAGGTCTACCGACAGGGCGAAGGAGACCCAGTACTTC	CSARSTDRAKETQYF
TRBV5-1	many	.	TRBJ2-3	TGCGCCAGCAGCTTGGGGGGTAAACACACAGATACGCAGTATTTT	CASSLGGKHTDTQYF
TRBV20-1	many	TRBD1	TRBJ2-3	TGCAGTGCAACTACAGGGGGCCGGACAGATACGCAGTATTTT	CSATTGGRTDTQYF
TRBV20-1	few	.	TRBJ2-4	TGCAGTGCTAGAACCCCCGGACGGAGTGGGGCCAAAAACATTCAGTACTTC	CSARTPGRSGAKNIQYF
TRBV29-1	many	.	TRBJ2-3	TGCAGCGTTCGCACAGCCACAGATACGCAGTATTTT	CSVRTATDTQYF
TRBV20-1	few	.	TRBJ2-5	TGCAGTGCTAGTGGAGCCCCAGAGAACCAAGAGACCCAGTACTTC	CSASGAPENQETQYF
TRBV5-5	few	.	TRBJ2-7	TGTGCCAGCAGCCCCTATACAGGTCACTCATCCTACGAGCAGTACTTC	CASSPYTGHSSYEQYF
TRBV18	.	TRBD1	TRBJ2-1	TGTGCCAGCTCGGCGACAGGGGGAGCCTACAATGAGCAGTTCTTC	CASSATGGAYNEQFF
TRBV5-1	.	.	TRBJ2-6	TGCGCCAGCACGGCGGGCTCAGGGGCCAACGTCCTGACTTTC	CASTAGSGANVLTF
TRBV7-9	few	.	TRBJ2-7	TGTGCCAGCAGCAAGGACAGCCTACCCTCCTACGAGCAGTACTTC	CASSKDSLPSYEQYF
TRBV20-1	few	TRBD1	TRBJ2-5	TGCAGTGCCCAGGACAGGGCCGCCCAAGAGACCCAGTACTTC	CSAQDRAAQETQYF
TRBV11-2	many	.	TRBJ2-7	TGTGCCAGCAGCTTAGTCCATCAATACGAGCAGTACTTC	CASSLVHQYEQYF
TRBV7-6	.	.	TRBJ2-3	TGTGCCAGCAGCCCACCAGGGGTGGGGACAGATACGCAGTATTTT	CASSPPGVGTDTQYF
TRBV12-3/TRBV12-4	many	TRBD1	TRBJ2-7	TGTGCCAGCAGTGAAGGGACAGGGGATTCCTACGAGCAGTACTTC	CASSEGTGDSYEQYF
TRBV29-1	many	TRBD1	TRBJ1-1	TGCAGCGTTGAACGGGACAGTCTTACTGAAGCTTTCTTT	CSVERDSLTEAFF
TRBV28	many	.	TRBJ2-3	TGTGCCAGCAGTTTATTACTGGGGGCTAGCACAGATACGCAGTATTTT	CASSLLLGASTDTQYF
TRBV10-2	many	.	TRBJ2-7	TGCGCCAGCAGTGAGTCGAACAGGGTCTACGAGCAGTACTTC	CASSESNRVYEQYF
TRBV20-1	few	TRBD2	TRBJ2-7	TGCAGTGCTAGTTCGGCGGGAGAACGCTACGAGCAGTACTTC	CSASSAGERYEQYF
TRBV12-3/TRBV12-4	many	.	TRBJ1-2	TGTGCCAGCAGTGGTAGCACAGGGAAGAATGGCTACACCTTC	CASSGSTGKNGYTF
TRBV27	.	.	TRBJ2-2	TGTGCCAGCCAGCGCGGGATAGGCGGGGAGCTGTTTTTT	CASQRGIGGELFF
TRBV18	.	.	TRBJ1-1	TGTGCCAGCTCACCACCTCATACAGGGCGCACTGAAGCTTTCTTT	CASSPPHTGRTEAFF
TRBV2	few	.	TRBJ1-1	TGTGCCAGCAAGATAGGGACCTTCACTGAAGCTTTCTTT	CASKIGTFTEAFF
TRBV27	many	.	TRBJ2-7	TGTGCCAGCAGTTTAAGGCCAGGACCCACCTACGAGCAGTACTTC	CASSLRPGPTYEQYF
TRBV7-2	few	TRBD1	TRBJ2-6	TGTGCCAGCAGCTTAGGCAGGGGGCCAGGGGCCAACGTCCTGACTTTC	CASSLGRGPGANVLTF
TRBV4-3	few	.	TRBJ2-3	TGCGCCAGCAGCCAAGATTATGCCGGCCCCACAGATACGCAGTATTTT	CASSQDYAGPTDTQYF
TRBV2	.	.	TRBJ2-2	TGTGCCAGCAGAGGGGACAGAATGAGCGGGGTGCTGTTTTTT	CASRGDRMSGVLFF
TRBV30	.	.	TRBJ1-1	TGTGCCTGGAGCGCGGCGGTTTTGAGGAACACTGAAGCTTTCTTT	CAWSAAVLRNTEAFF
TRBV5-1	few	.	TRBJ1-2	TGCGCCAGCAGCTTGGCTCGGGGGACTGGCTACACCTTC	CASSLARGTGYTF
TRBV29-1	many	.	TRBJ2-4	TGCAGCGTTGCAGGGTCCATTCAGTACTTC	CSVAGSIQYF
TRBV4-1	few	TRBD1	TRBJ1-4	TGCGCCAGCAGCCACTACAGGGGGCGAAGGGCAACTAATGAAAAACTGTTTTTT	CASSHYRGRRATNEKLFF
TRBV5-1	many	.	TRBJ2-3	TGCGCCAGCAGCGGGGGAGGATCCTTCGGAGATACGCAGTATTTT	CASSGGGSFGDTQYF
TRBV9	.	TRBD1	TRBJ1-6	TGTGCCAGCAGCGTAGGAGGCAGGGGGCTTTCACCCCTCCACTTT	CASSVGGRGLSPLHF
TRBV7-2	few	TRBD2	TRBJ2-2	TGTGCCAGCAGCTTACCCGGGGGGTCCGGGGAGCTGTTTTTT	CASSLPGGSGELFF
TRBV7-2	few	.	TRBJ2-5	TGTGCCAGCAGCTTATTCTCGACGAGAGAAGAGACCCAGTACTTC	CASSLFSTREETQYF
TRBV11-2	.	TRBD1	TRBJ2-2	TGTGCCAGCAGCCGACAGGGGGCCACCGGGGAGCTGTTTTTT	CASSRQGATGELFF
TRBV24-1	many	TRBD2	TRBJ2-7	TGTGCCACCAGTAGCGGGACCACCTACGAGCAGTACTTC	CATSSGTTYEQYF
TRBV24-1	many	TRBD1	TRBJ2-7	TGTGCCACCAGTGCCCCCGGGACAGGGGGCGAGCAGTACTTC	CATSAPGTGGEQYF
TRBV5-6	.	.	TRBJ1-1	TGTGCCAGCAGCTTGGTTTCGGGTATGGAAGCTTTCTTT	CASSLVSGMEAFF
TRBV15	many	.	TRBJ1-2	TGTGCCACCAGCAGATCCCAGGGGAAGGGAGGCTACACCTTC	CATSRSQGKGGYTF
TRBV5-1	few	.	TRBJ1-1	TGCGCCAGCAGCTTGGAGGCCCAGGGGGAAGCTTTCTTT	CASSLEAQGEAFF
TRBV5-6	once	.	TRBJ2-3	TGTGCCAGGGGCCCCGGGACAGATACGCAGTATTTT	CARGPGTDTQYF
TRBV12-3/TRBV12-4	.	TRBD2	TRBJ2-4	TGTGCCAGCAGTCGACTAGCGGGACGGGGGTCGGGCAAAAACATTCAGTACTTC	CASSRLAGRGSGKNIQYF
TRBV4-3	.	TRBD2	TRBJ2-2	TGCGCCGGCAGCCAAGATACTAGCGGTCGACCGCTGTTTTTT	CAGSQDTSGRPLFF
TRBV5-1	few	TRBD1	TRBJ1-1	TGCGCCAGCAGCAAGGGACAGAAGAACACTGAAGCTTTCTTT	CASSKGQKNTEAFF
TRBV6-6	few	.	TRBJ1-1	TGTGCCAGCAGTAACTGGGGCTGGGGAGCTTTCTTT	CASSNWGWGAFF
TRBV25-1	few	.	TRBJ2-1	TGTGCCAGCAGTGTGCAGGGATTATTCGATGAGCAGTTCTTC	CASSVQGLFDEQFF